The clone carrying this TCR beta chain has a count of ten or more. Its antigen remains unknown. TCR beta CDR3 region amplification was performed from RNA transcripts. The primer set for the first-round RT-PCR of the TCR CDR3 was HTBI. TCRdb ran MiXCR on the multiplex PCR reads and lists one entry per CDR3 protein. The sample shows more than 300,000 distinct CDR3 sequences, about 15% of them seen only once. The entry originates in a study of T cells in Graves' hyperthyroidism and ophthalmopathy. Study overall: Peripheral blood samples were taken at initial diagnosis, prior to any treatment.

The V gene's germline CDR1 is MDHEN and CDR2 SYDVKM. This CDR3 is 15 amino acids long. Trimming removed 4 bases at V and 0 bases at J, with 12 bases between. Whole-study findings and limits: The model's output predicted ophthalmopathy at a median of 6.5 months prior to onset. Using 13 V-J features, a model discriminated ophthalmopathy from stable hyperthyroidism.

Sequenced input: blood. The receptor's source is a woman in her 30s with Graves' hyperthyroidism that later progressed to Graves' ophthalmopathy. This chain joins TRBV28 and TRBJ1-2; D is unresolved. CDR3 loop: CASSSYWQANYGYTF. The DNA for the CDR3 is TGTGCCAGCAGTTCGTATTGGCAGGCTAACTATGGCTACACCTTC.